This TCR beta chain was profiled in a study of blood T cell repertoires in COVID-19. On the study more broadly: COVID-19 samples from acute and convalescent phases originated in the United States, Italy and Spain. PBMCs, B-cell-depleted T cells, or T cells were the source of the cDNA or gDNA that made up the material.

The V end was cut by 4 bases, the J end by 9 bases, with 8 bases between. Per germline, CDR1 KGHDR and CDR2 SFDVKD. The CDR3 totals 11 residues. Here immunoSEQ multiplex PCR was the method, and the copy in TCRdb shows in-frame clones only, minus some. The sample shows about 210,000 clones, around four fifths of them seen only once. The chain combines TRBV24-1 with TRBJ1-2; D is possibly TRBD1 (5 bases). The material sequenced was peripheral blood. This clonotype was sampled from a man between 50 and 59 years old with active or convalescent COVID-19. CDR3 amino acids: CATSDRDRYTF. CDR3 coding DNA: TGTGCCACCAGTGACAGGGATCGCTACACCTTC.